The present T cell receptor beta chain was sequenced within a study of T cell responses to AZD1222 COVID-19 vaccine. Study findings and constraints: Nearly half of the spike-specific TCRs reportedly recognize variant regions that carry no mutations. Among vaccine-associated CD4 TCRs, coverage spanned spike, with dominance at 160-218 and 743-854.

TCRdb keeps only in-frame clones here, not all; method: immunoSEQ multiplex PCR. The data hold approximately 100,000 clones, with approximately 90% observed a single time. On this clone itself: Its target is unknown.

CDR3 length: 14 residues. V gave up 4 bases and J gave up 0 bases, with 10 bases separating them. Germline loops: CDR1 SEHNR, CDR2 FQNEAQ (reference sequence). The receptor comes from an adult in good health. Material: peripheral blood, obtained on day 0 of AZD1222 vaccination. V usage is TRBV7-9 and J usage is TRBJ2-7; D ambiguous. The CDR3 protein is CASSSTWNSYEQYF. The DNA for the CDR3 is TGTGCCAGCAGCTCAACATGGAACTCCTACGAGCAGTACTTC.